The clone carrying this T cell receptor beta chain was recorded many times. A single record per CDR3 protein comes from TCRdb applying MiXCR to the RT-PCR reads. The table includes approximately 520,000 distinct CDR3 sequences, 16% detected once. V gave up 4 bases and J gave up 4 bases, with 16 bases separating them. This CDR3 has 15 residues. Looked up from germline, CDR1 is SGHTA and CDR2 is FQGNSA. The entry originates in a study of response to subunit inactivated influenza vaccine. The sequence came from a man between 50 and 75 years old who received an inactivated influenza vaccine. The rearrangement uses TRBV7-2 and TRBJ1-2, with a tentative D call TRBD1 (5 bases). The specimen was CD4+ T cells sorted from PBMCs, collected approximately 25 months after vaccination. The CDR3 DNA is TGTGCCAGCAGCTCCGTCGGGACTACCTTCTATGGCTACACCTTC. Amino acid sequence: CASSSVGTTFYGYTF. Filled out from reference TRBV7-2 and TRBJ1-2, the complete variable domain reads GAGVSQSPSNKVTEKGKDVELRCDPISGHTALYWYRQSLGQGLEFLIYFQGNSAPDKSGLPSDRFSAERTGGSVSTLTIQRTQQEDSAVYLCASSSVGTTFYGYTFGSGTRLTVV.